This TCR beta chain came from a study of immune evolution from preneoplasia to lung adenocarcinoma. Histologic diagnosis was independently verified by two lung pathologists. The length of the CDR3 is 14 residues. V lost 5 bases and J lost 6, with 15 bases in between. Germline V gene sequence: CDR1 MRHNA, CDR2 SNTAGT. Libraries were prepared by immunoSEQ multiplex PCR; TCRdb keeps only in-frame clonotypes and omits some of them. The data show approximately 12,000 clones, over 75% seen once. Remarks on this clone: Its matching antigen is unknown.

Study outcomes and limitations: From normal lung to invasive adenocarcinoma, top clone frequencies appeared to decrease.

The TCR originated in a person aged 45-69 years with lung adenocarcinoma. V usage is TRBV6-4 and J usage is TRBJ2-3; possible D gene TRBD2, 5 bases. Input material: FFPE tissue from an adenomatous hyperplasia lung lesion. This sample's subset: atypical adenomatous hyperplasia (AAH), lung preneoplasia. CDR3 DNA sequence: TGTGCCAGCAGTCTCAGCGTATCGGGGGATACGCAGTATTTT. Protein sequence: CASSLSVSGDTQYF.